These 21 T cell receptor beta chains share one sample of origin, sequenced in a study of vaccination and CD4 T cells after COVID-19. Treatment denoted: approximately nine-day PBMC culture with coronavirus spike peptide pools or control peptides (ViraFEST assay). CD4+ T cells that had been cultured provided DNA sequenced with the Oncomine TCR Beta short-read assay. TCRdb ran MiXCR on the PCR reads and lists one entry per CDR3 protein. This sample yields 4,300 or so distinct CDR3 sequences, of which around 26% are seen a single time; about 29% belongs to the top ten. No antigens are known for them. The sequenced sample consisted of CD4+ T cells from blood, cultured in vitro. The receptors were gathered from a human donor who had recovered from COVID-19.

The rearrangement links TRBV30 to TRBJ2-7; D gene uncertain. Trimming shortened V by 5 bases and J by 9 bases, and 17 bases separated the two germline ends. This CDR3 spans 12 amino acids. CDR1 and CDR2 from the germline V gene are GTSNPN and SVGIG (reference sequence). CDR3 in amino acids: CAWAPDLSGQYF. The CDR3 DNA is TGTGCCTGGGCCCCGGACCTGTCGGGGCAGTACTTC.

The CDR3 coding sequence is TGTGCCAGCACCCGAAACCGGGGCGCAGGGACTGAAGCTTTCTTT. Its protein is CASTRNRGAGTEAFF. The genes are TRBV11-2 and TRBJ1-1; maybe TRBD1 (5 bases). V lost 7 bases and J lost 5, with 20 bases in between. The CDR3 sequence is 15 residues long. The germline CDR1 and CDR2 sequences are SGHAT and FQNNGV.

V and J are TRBV20-1 and TRBJ2-3; 9 bases agree with TRBD2. V lost 6 bases, J lost 2 bases, and 6 bases stayed unmatched. This CDR3 contains 14 residues. From germline, CDR1 is DFQATT and CDR2 SNEGSKA (reference sequence). CDR3 coding DNA: TGCAGTGCGTCTAGCGGGGCTAACACAGATACGCAGTATTTT. Protein: CSASSGANTDTQYF.

This clonotype has a handful of counts. CDR3 sequence: CASSLTGDTEAFF. In DNA, the CDR3 is TGTGCCAGCAGCCTGACAGGGGACACTGAAGCTTTCTTT. The V and J genes are TRBV3-1 and TRBJ1-1; 8 nucleotides align to TRBD1. The CDR3 consists of 13 residues. Germline CDR1 LGHDT, CDR2 YNNKEL (reference sequence). Germline trimming cut 4 bases from V and 3 bases from J; bases unmatched to any gene: 1.

The chain couples TRBV2 to TRBJ2-1; D not certain. This CDR3 has 13 amino acids. CDR1 is SNHLY and CDR2 is FYNNEI in the germline V gene. Trimming stripped 6 bases from V and 3 bases from J, with 9 bases between. CDR3 in amino acids: CASRSRVYNEQFF. The CDR3 bases are TGTGCCAGCAGGTCAAGGGTCTACAATGAGCAGTTCTTC. Filled out from reference TRBV2 and TRBJ2-1, the complete variable domain reads EPEVTQTPSHQVTQMGQEVILRCVPISNHLYFYWYRQILGQKVEFLVSFYNNEISEKSEIFDDQFSVERPDGSNFTLKIRSTKLEDSAMYFCASRSRVYNEQFFGPGTRLTVL.

This clonotype was observed a few times. V usage is TRBV11-2 and J usage is TRBJ1-2; 12 bases are shared with TRBD1. This CDR3 is built from 16 residues. J lost 6 bases, V lost 3 bases, and 8 bases had no gene match. Germline loops: CDR1 SGHAT, CDR2 FQNNGV. The CDR3 nucleotides are TGTGCCAGCAGCTTCGGGACAGGGGGCGACGTAAATGGCTACACCTTC. This codes for CASSFGTGGDVNGYTF.

The chain uses TRBV18 and TRBJ2-3, with a weak D call TRBD2 (6 bases). V lost 4 bases and J 0 bases, leaving 11 bases between the germline ends. The CDR3 length is 15 residues. The germline V gene encodes CDR1 KGHSH and CDR2 LQKENI. The CDR3 region has the DNA TGTGCCAGCTCACTTGGGACTGCTAGCACAGATACGCAGTATTTT. Translated: CASSLGTASTDTQYF.

The gene calls are TRBV5-1 and TRBJ2-7; D call uncertain. The length of the CDR3 is 13 residues. V lost 6 bases, J lost 3 bases, and 13 bases lay in between. CDR1 SGHRS and CDR2 YFSETQ come from the germline V gene. The CDR3 spells CASKTLSGYEQYF. For the CDR3, the DNA is TGCGCCAGCAAAACCCTTTCGGGCTACGAGCAGTACTTC.

This rearrangement joins TRBV12-3 or TRBV12-4 to TRBJ2-5, with a weak D call TRBD1 (7 bases). This CDR3 has 14 residues. With 6 bases removed from V and 7 bases from J, the gap between germline ends came to 18 bases. The CDR3 is CASSLLDRRGTQYF. CDR3 coding DNA: TGTGCCAGCAGCTTATTGGACAGGAGGGGGACCCAGTACTTC.

Judged by abundance, this clonotype is medium-sized. The V call is TRBV20-1, the J call TRBJ2-7; tentatively, D is TRBD2 (5 bases). The CDR3 is made up of 14 amino acids. Germline lookup yields CDR1 DFQATT and CDR2 SNEGSKA (reference sequence). Trimming took off 3 bases at V and 0 bases at J, with 12 bases between the two ends. The CDR3 DNA reads TGCAGTGCTAGCTCCCCCCGGGACTCCTACGAGCAGTACTTC. Protein: CSASSPRDSYEQYF.

This clonotype was recorded a few times. J is TRBJ2-1 and V is TRBV6-1; a possible D gene is TRBD2 (5 bases). The CDR3 consists of 16 residues. V lost 6 bases and J lost 0, with 15 bases in between. CDR1 and CDR2 (germline): MNHNS, SASEGT. In nucleotides, the CDR3 is TGTGCCAGCAGCCCCTCTACGGGGAGCTCCTACAATGAGCAGTTCTTC. Translating it yields CASSPSTGSSYNEQFF.

This clonotype was found a few times. The rearrangement joins TRBV6-2 or TRBV6-3 to TRBJ2-3; TRBD2 aligns across 13 bases. The CDR3 consists of 15 residues. Germline loops: CDR1 MNHEY, CDR2 SVGEGT. The junction had 4 bases not matched to a gene; V was cut back by 5 bases and J by 5 bases. CDR3 protein: CASSPRLAGGDTQYF. The CDR3 DNA sequence: TGTGCCAGCAGTCCCCGACTAGCGGGGGGAGATACGCAGTATTTT.

The chain carries TRBV18 and TRBJ1-6; TRBD1 agrees at 10 bases. Germline loops: CDR1 KGHSH, CDR2 LQKENI. Trimming removed 3 bases from V and 8 bases from J; junction bases left unmatched: 1. The CDR3 contains 14 residues. The CDR3 coding sequence is TGTGCCAGCTCACCGACAGGGGGCGATTCACCCCTCCACTTT. It yields the protein CASSPTGGDSPLHF.

This clonotype is labeled medium-sized. The chain combines TRBV11-2 with TRBJ2-5; 8 bases are a match to TRBD2. Looked up from germline, CDR1 is SGHAT and CDR2 is FQNNGV. The V segment lost 5 bases and the J segment 4 bases; nucleotides outside the gene matches: 9. The CDR3 totals 15 residues. CDR3 residues: CASSPGGTRTETQYF. Written as DNA, the CDR3 is TGTGCCAGCAGCCCCGGCGGGACTAGAACAGAGACCCAGTACTTC.

This clonotype was seen only a few times. The chain is built from TRBV27 and TRBJ1-2; 9 bases match TRBD1. The CDR3 length is 15 residues. V was clipped by 6 bases and J by 9 bases; unmatched bases: 14. The V gene's germline CDR1 is MNHEY and CDR2 SMNVEV (reference sequence). CDR3 region: CASSYNGRTGASYTF. The CDR3 nucleotides read TGTGCCAGCAGCTATAACGGGCGGACAGGGGCGAGCTACACCTTC.

This sequence joins TRBV19 and TRBJ1-2; TRBD1 matches 10 bases. Losses at the gene ends were 5 bases for V and 1 base for J; bases not matched to a gene: 10. Germline CDR1 reads LNHDA; CDR2 reads SQIVND (reference sequence). CDR3 length equals 17 residues. The CDR3 region has the DNA TGTGCCAGTAGTCCCAAGGGGACAGGGGCCCTTAACTATGGCTACACCTTC. It codes for CASSPKGTGALNYGYTF. Full variable domain (outside the CDR3, taken from reference TRBV19 and TRBJ1-2): DGGITQSPKYLFRKEGQNVTLSCEQNLNHDAMYWYRQDPGQGLRLIYYSQIVNDFQKGDIAEGYSVSREKKESFPLTVTSAQKNPTAFYLCASSPKGTGALNYGYTFGSGTRLTVV.

Turning to this clonotype: Germline and junction disagree at one end, which may indicate a read error. The gene calls are TRBV7-9 and TRBJ2-3, with 9 nucleotides matching TRBD1. There are 16 residues in the CDR3. CDR1 SEHNR and CDR2 FQNEAQ come from the germline V gene (reference sequence). In DNA form, the CDR3 reads TGTGCCAACAGCACCGGGACAGGGTTGGGCACAGATACGCAGTATTTT. Translated: CANSTGTGLGTDTQYF.

This rearrangement joins TRBV6-1 to TRBJ1-4; the D gene is possibly TRBD1 (6 bases). V was trimmed by 5 bases and J by 3 bases, leaving 10 bases between them. This CDR3 is built from 14 residues. Germline V gives CDR1 MNHNS, CDR2 SASEGT. The CDR3 nucleotides read TGTGCCAGCAGTAAGACAGGACCTAATGAAAAACTGTTTTTT. Translating gives CASSKTGPNEKLFF.

This clonotype was detected a few times. The rearrangement uses TRBV20-1 and TRBJ2-1; the match to TRBD2 covers 8 bases. The V gene's germline CDR1 is DFQATT and CDR2 SNEGSKA (reference sequence). Losses at the gene ends were 0 bases for V and 5 bases for J; bases not matched to a gene: 6. The CDR3 is 15 amino acids. For the CDR3, the DNA is TGCAGTGCTAGAGATCCAGGGACTAGTCACAATGAGCAGTTCTTC. It codes for CSARDPGTSHNEQFF.

V is TRBV20-1 and J is TRBJ1-3; D is unresolved. Germline V gives CDR1 DFQATT, CDR2 SNEGSKA (reference sequence). The V end lost 3 bases, the J end lost 8 bases, and 8 bases lay between the germline ends. This CDR3 comprises 11 residues. CDR3 amino acids: CSARLEDTIYF. Written as DNA, the CDR3 is TGCAGTGCTAGGCTCGAGGACACCATATATTTT.

The chain carries TRBV4-1 and TRBJ2-1, with 12 bases identical to TRBD2. The CDR3 loop spans 16 amino acids. The V gene end was trimmed by 4 bases and the J gene end by 3 bases; junction bases not matched to a gene: 4. Germline V gene data show CDR1 as MGHRA and CDR2 as YSYEKL. Here the CDR3 reads CASSPRTSGVYNEQFF. Written as DNA, the CDR3 is TGCGCCAGCAGCCCTCGGACTAGCGGGGTCTACAATGAGCAGTTCTTC.